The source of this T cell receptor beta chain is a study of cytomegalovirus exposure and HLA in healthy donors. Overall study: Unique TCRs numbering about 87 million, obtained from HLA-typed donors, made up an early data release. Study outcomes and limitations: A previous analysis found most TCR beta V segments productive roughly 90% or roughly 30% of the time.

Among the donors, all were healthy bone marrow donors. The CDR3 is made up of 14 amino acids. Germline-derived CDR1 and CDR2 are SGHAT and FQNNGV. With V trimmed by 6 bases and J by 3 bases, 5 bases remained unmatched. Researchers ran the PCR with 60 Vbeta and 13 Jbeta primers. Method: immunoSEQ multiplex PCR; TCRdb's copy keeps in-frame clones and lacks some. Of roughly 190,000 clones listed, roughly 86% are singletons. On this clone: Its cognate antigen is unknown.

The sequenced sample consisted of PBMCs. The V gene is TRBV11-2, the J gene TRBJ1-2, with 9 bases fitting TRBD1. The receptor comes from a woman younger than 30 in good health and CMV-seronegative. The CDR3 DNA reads TGTGCCAGCAGGACACAGGGGGCCGACTATGGCTACACCTTC. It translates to CASRTQGADYGYTF.